This is a list of T cell receptor beta chains from one sample in a study of CD8 T cells in ankylosing spondylitis. TCRdb re-analysed the 5' RACE reads in MiXCR, keeping a single row per CDR3 protein. This sample has some 220,000 distinct CDR3 sequences, with 8.2% found just once. Sequences were obtained from blood, either unsorted or a sorted T cell fraction (not recorded which). The receptors come from a female donor with ankylosing spondylitis or in good health (not recorded which). Each CDR3 is given with its conserved first and last residue. The order of the fields is D gene, J gene, V gene, clone size, CDR3 DNA, CDR3 protein. D genes are given only for firm matches. The size of a clone is reported for some rows only, either as once, few or many, or as a class for expanded clones.

- TRBJ1-1 TRBV28 many TGTGCCAGCATTGTGACAGCAAACACTGAAGCTTTCTTT CASIVTANTEAFF
- TRBJ2-3 TRBV27 many TGTGCCAGCAGTGGAGGGACCACAGATACGCAGTATTTT CASSGGTTDTQYF
TRBD2 TRBJ2-1 TRBV9 - TGTGCCAGCAGCGTAGGTGGCGGGAGATTGGATGAGCAGTTCTTC CASSVGGGRLDEQFF
- TRBJ2-7 TRBV14 many TGTGCCAGCAGCCAAGAAGGTACCGGCGAGCAGTACTTC CASSQEGTGEQYF
- TRBJ2-5 TRBV6-2/TRBV6-3 many TGTGCCAGCAGTTTGCGGTCCACCCTTGCACAAGAGACCCAGTACTTC CASSLRSTLAQETQYF
- TRBJ2-2 TRBV10-3 - TGTGCCATCAGTGTTGCGGGTGAGAACACCGGGGAGCTGTTTTTT CAISVAGENTGELFF
- TRBJ2-7 TRBV5-1 many TGCGCCAGCAGCTGGGAAACAGGGTTCGAGCAGTACTTC CASSWETGFEQYF
- TRBJ2-2 TRBV12-3/TRBV12-4 many TGTGCCAGCAGCCCCAGGGAGGCCGGAGAGCTGTTTTTT CASSPREAGELFF
- TRBJ2-7 TRBV6-1 many TGTGCCAGCAGTCGACAGCGGAGCATCCACGAGCAGTACTTC CASSRQRSIHEQYF
- TRBJ2-2 TRBV4-3 many TGCGCCAGCAGCCAAGATAGTGCCGGAGCCCTGAACACCGGGGAGCTGTTTTTT CASSQDSAGALNTGELFF
TRBD2 TRBJ2-3 TRBV20-1 many TGCAGGGGGGGAGGACTAGCGGGAGGTGAAGATACGCAGTATTTT CRGGGLAGGEDTQYF
- TRBJ2-7 TRBV5-1 many TGCGCCAGCAGCCCCCAGGTAGGGGTTTTCTACGAGCAGTACTTC CASSPQVGVFYEQYF
TRBD2 TRBJ2-7 TRBV5-1 many TGCGCCAGCAGCTTGGGACTAGCGGAATCCTACGAGCAGTACTTC CASSLGLAESYEQYF
- TRBJ2-7 TRBV29-1 many TGCAGCGTTGCGTGGACTTCCTACGAGCAGTACTTC CSVAWTSYEQYF
- TRBJ2-1 TRBV4-3 many TGCGCCAGCAGCCAGCAAACGTCGGGCGAGCAGTTCTTC CASSQQTSGEQFF
- TRBJ2-2 TRBV4-3 many TGCGCCAGCAGCCAAGGAGTAACCGGGGAGCTGTTTTTT CASSQGVTGELFF